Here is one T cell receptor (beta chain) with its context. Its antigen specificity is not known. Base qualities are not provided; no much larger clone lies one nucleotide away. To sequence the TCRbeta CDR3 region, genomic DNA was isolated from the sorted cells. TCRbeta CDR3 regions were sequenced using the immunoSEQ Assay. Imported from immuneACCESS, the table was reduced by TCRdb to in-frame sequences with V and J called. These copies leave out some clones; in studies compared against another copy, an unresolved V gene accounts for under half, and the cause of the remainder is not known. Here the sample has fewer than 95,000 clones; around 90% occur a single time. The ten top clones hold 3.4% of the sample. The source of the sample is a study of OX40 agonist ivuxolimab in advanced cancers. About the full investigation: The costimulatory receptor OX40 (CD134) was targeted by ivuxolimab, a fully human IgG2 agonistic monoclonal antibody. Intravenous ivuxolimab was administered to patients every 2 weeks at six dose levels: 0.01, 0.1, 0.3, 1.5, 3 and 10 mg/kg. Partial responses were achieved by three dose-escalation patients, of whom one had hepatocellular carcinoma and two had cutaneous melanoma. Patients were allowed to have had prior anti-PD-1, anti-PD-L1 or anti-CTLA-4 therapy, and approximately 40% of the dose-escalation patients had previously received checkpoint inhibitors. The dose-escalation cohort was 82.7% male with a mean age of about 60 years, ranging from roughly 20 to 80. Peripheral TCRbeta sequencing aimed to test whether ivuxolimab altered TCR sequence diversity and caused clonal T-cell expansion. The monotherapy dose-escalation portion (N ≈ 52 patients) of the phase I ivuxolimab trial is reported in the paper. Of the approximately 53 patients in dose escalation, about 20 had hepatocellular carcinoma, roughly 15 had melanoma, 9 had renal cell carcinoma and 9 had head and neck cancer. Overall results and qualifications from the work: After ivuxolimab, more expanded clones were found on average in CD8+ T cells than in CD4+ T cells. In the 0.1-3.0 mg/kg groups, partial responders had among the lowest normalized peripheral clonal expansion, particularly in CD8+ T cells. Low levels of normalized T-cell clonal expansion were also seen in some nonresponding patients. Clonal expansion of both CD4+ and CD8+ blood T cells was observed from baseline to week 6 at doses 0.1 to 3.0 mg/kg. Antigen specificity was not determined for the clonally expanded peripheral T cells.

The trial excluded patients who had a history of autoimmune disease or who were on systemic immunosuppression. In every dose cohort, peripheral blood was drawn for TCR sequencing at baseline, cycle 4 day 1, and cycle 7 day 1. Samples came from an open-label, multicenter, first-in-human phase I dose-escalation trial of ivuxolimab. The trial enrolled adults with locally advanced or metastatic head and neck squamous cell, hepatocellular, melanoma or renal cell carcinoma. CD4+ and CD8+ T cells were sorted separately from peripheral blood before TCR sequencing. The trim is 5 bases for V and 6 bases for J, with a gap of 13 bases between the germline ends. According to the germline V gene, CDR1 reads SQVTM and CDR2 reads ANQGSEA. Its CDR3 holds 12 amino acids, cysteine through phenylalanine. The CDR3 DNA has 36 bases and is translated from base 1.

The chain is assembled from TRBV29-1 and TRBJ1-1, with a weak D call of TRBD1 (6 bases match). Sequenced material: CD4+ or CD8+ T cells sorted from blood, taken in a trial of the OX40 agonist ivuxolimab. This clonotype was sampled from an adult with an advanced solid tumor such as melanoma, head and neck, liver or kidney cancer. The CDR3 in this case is CSVIQGRPEAFF. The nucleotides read TGCAGCGTTATACAGGGACGGCCTGAAGCTTTCTTT. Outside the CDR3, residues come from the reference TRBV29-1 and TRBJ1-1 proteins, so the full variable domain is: SAVISQKPSRDICQRGTSLTIQCQVDSQVTMMFWYRQQPGQSLTLIATANQGSEATYESGFVIDKFPISRPNLTFSTLTVSNMSPEDSSIYLCSVIQGRPEAFFGQGTRLTVV.